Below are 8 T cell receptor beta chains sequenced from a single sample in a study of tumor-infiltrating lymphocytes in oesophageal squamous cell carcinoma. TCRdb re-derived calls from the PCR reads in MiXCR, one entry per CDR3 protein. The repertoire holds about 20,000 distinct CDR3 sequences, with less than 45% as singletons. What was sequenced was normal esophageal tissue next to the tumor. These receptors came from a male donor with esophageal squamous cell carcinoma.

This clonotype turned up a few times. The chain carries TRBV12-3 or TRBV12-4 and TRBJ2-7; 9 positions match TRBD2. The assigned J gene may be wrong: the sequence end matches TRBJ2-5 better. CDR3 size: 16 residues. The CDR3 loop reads CASSPTGRGGQETQYF. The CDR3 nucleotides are TGTGCCAGCAGCCCCACGGGGCGGGGGGGCCAAGAGACCCAGTACTTC.

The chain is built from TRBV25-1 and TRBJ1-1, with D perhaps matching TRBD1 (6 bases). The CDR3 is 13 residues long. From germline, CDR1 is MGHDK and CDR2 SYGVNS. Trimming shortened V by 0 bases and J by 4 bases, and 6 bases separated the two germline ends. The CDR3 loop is CASSEYRGTEAFF. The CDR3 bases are TGTGCCAGCAGTGAATACAGGGGCACTGAAGCTTTCTTT.

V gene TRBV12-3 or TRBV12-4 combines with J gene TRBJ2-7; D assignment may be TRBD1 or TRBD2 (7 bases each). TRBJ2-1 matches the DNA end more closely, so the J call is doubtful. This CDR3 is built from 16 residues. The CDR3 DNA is TGTGCCAGCAGTTTGACCCAGGGGGGGGCCTTTCATGAGCAGTTCTTC. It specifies CASSLTQGGAFHEQFF.

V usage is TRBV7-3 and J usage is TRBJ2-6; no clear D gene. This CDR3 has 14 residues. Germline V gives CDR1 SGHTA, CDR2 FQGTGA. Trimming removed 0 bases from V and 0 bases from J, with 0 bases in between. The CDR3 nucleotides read TGTGCCAGCAGCTTAACCTCTGGGGCCAACGTCCTGACTTTC. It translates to CASSLTSGANVLTF.

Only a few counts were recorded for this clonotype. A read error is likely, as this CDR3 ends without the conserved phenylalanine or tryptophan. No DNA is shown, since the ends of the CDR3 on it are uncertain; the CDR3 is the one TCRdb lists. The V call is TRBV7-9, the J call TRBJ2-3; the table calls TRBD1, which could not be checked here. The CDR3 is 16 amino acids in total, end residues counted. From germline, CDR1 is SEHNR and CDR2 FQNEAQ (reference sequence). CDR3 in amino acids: CASRGTGGLDEQFFGP.

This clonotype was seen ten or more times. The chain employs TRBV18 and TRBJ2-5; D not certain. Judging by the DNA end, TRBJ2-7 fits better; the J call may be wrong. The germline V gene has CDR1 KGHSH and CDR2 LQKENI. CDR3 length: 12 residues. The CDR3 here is CASSPGSYEQYF. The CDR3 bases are TGTGCCAGCTCCCCCGGTTCCTACGAGCAGTACTTC.

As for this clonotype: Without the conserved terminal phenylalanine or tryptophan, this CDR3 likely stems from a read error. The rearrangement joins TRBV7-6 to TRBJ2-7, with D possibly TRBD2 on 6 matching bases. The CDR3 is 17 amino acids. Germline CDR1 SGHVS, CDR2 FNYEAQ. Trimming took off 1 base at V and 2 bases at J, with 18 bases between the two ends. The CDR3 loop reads CASSLETEGRNPYEQYS. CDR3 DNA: TGTGCCAGCAGCTTAGAGACGGAGGGGAGGAACCCCTACGAGCAGTACTCC.

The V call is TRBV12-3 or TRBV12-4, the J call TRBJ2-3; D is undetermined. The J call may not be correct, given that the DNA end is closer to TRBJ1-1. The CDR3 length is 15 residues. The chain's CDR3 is CASRTGFAMNTEAFF. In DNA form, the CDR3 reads TGTGCCAGCAGAACCGGATTTGCCATGAACACTGAAGCTTTCTTT.